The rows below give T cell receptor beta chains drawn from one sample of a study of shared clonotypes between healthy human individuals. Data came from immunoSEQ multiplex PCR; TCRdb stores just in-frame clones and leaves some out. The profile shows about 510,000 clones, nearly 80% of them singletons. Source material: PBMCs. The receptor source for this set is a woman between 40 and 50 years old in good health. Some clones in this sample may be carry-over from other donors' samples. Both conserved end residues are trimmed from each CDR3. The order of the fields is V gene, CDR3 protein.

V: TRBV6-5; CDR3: ATSRDRREQY
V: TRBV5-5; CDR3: ASSPEAYEQY
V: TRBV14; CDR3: ASSLYLGSYNEQF
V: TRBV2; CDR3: ASSIRQGSGEQY
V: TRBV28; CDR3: ASSLPRGVRYEKLF
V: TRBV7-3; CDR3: ASSRVRTDTQY
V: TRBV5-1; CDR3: ASSLAYFTGELF
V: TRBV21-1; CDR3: ASSPGPFNYGYT
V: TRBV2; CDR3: ASSPVRQATDTQY
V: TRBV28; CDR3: ASGDGSSGNTIY
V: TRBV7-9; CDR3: ASSSALRTSGSYEQY
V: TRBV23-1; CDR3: ASKREDSYNEQF
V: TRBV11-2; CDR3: ASSLNADGTDTQY
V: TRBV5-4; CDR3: ASSSLAGGPDNEQF
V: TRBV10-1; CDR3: ASSESGAGSYNEQF
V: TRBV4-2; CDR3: ASSRQGTNTGELF
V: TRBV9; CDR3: ASSNGETTEAF
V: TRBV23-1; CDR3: ASRSGVSFGNTIY
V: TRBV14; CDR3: ASSPGNYGYT
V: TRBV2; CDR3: ASSARTGGRSGNTIY
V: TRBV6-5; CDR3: ASSYSDTAYEQY
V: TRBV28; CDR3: ASRRRVINQPQH